The 9 T cell receptor beta chains below all came from one sample that was sequenced in a study of a mutant IDH1 vaccine in newly diagnosed glioma. The table came from immunoSEQ multiplex PCR; TCRdb's copy has only in-frame clones and leaves some out. The sample holds just under 95,000 clones, roughly four fifths seen once. Regarding time point: baseline, week 1 (first vaccination visit). The treatment was: pre-vaccination baseline after standard-of-care therapy. The specimen comprised PBMCs, sampled from a glioma patient treated with radiotherapy, temozolomide or both. The receptors were sampled from a woman aged 45-60 years with glioma.

V is TRBV6-5 and J is TRBJ1-6, with D hard to call. Germline CDR1 is MNHEY and CDR2 is SVGAGI. The CDR3 totals 13 residues. V lost 8 bases to trimming and J lost 7 bases, with 12 bases between them. As DNA, the CDR3 is TGTGCCAGCTCGGCCCTGGACAATTCACCCCTCCACTTT. It translates to CASSALDNSPLHF.

This clone was seen more than once but under ten times. This chain connects TRBV4-1 to TRBJ2-1; 7 bases agree with TRBD2. CDR3 length: 14 residues. With V trimmed by 3 bases and J by 10 bases, 9 bases remained unmatched. Germline CDR1 is MGHRA and CDR2 is YSYEKL. CDR3 residues: CASSQGGPPREQFF. The CDR3 nucleotides read TGCGCCAGCAGCCAGGGAGGGCCTCCGCGGGAGCAGTTCTTC.

As regards this clone: The junction departs from the called germline gene at one end, perhaps through a read error. The gene calls are TRBV5-4 and TRBJ1-2; maybe TRBD1 (6 bases). CDR1 and CDR2 (germline): SGHNT, YYREEE (reference sequence). The CDR3 spans 11 residues. The CDR3 is CASSLEQGWLF. As DNA, the CDR3 is TGTGCCAGCAGCTTGGAACAGGGCTGGCTCTTC.

This rearrangement joins TRBV5-1 to TRBJ2-1; 8 nucleotides match TRBD2. V lost 3 bases, J lost 0 bases, and 8 bases stayed unmatched. The CDR3 is 17 amino acids. The V gene's germline CDR1 is SGHRS and CDR2 YFSETQ. CDR3 DNA: TGCGCCAGCAGCTCACCTCGTAGCGGGGCCTCCTACAATGAGCAGTTCTTC. Its translation: CASSSPRSGASYNEQFF. Variable domain in full (rest from reference TRBV5-1 and TRBJ2-1): KAGVTQTPRYLIKTRGQQVTLSCSPISGHRSVSWYQQTPGQGLQFLFEYFSETQRNKGNFPGRFSGRQFSNSRSEMNVSTLELGDSALYLCASSSPRSGASYNEQFFGPGTRLTVL.

V usage is TRBV7-8 and J usage is TRBJ2-5; D may be TRBD2 (5 bases). This CDR3 comprises 14 residues. Germline-derived CDR1 and CDR2 are SGHVS and FQNEAQ. V gave up 2 bases and J gave up 5 bases, with 12 bases separating them. This chain's CDR3 is CASSLQAVAETQYF. CDR3 nucleotide sequence: TGTGCCAGCAGCTTACAAGCGGTGGCGGAGACCCAGTACTTC. Drawing the rest from reference TRBV7-8 and TRBJ2-5, the complete variable domain is GAGVSQSPRYKVAKRGQDVALRCDPISGHVSLFWYQQALGQGPEFLTYFQNEAQLDKSGLPSDRFFAERPEGSVSTLKIQRTQQEDSAVYLCASSLQAVAETQYFGPGTRLLVL.

The V call is TRBV5-6, the J call TRBJ2-1; TRBD2 matches at 8 bases. The length of the CDR3 is 17 residues. Germline CDR1 SGHDT, CDR2 YYEEEE. Trimming at V came to 1 base and at J to 6 bases, leaving 12 bases not matched to a gene. CDR3: CASSLLSGGAVGNEQFF. As DNA, the CDR3 is TGTGCCAGCAGCTTGCTATCGGGGGGGGCCGTAGGCAATGAGCAGTTCTTC.

This clone showed up just once. The chain couples TRBV5-1 to TRBJ1-4; 8 bases line up with TRBD1. After removal of 5 bases from V and 8 bases from J, the junction contained 11 bases not matched to a gene. Germline-derived CDR1 and CDR2 are SGHRS and YFSETQ. The CDR3 is 15 amino acids. The CDR3 nucleotides read TGCGCCAGCAGTGACCGAGGACAGGGAGGAGAAAAACTGTTTTTT. Translation: CASSDRGQGGEKLFF.

The CDR3 DNA reads as TGTGCCACCAGCAGAGATAGAGGAAACACCATATATTTT. Amino acids: CATSRDRGNTIYF. The gene calls are TRBV15 and TRBJ1-3; the D is unclear. Per germline, CDR1 LNHNV and CDR2 YYDKDF (reference sequence). With 0 bases removed from V and 4 bases from J, the gap between germline ends came to 4 bases. The CDR3 runs 13 residues.

This chain joins TRBV2 and TRBJ2-5; D gene uncertain. The germline V and J ends were trimmed by 1 base and 2 bases, with 8 bases remaining between them. CDR1 is SNHLY, CDR2 FYNNEI, per germline. The CDR3 spans 14 residues. The CDR3 DNA is TGTGCCAGCAGTGAAGTATCGATTCAAGAGACCCAGTACTTC. It specifies CASSEVSIQETQYF.